The present T cell receptor (beta chain) was sequenced within a study of T cell responses to AZD1222 COVID-19 vaccine (dated by TCRdb to the early 2020s). The study in broad terms: Because spike-specific TCR depth and breadth did not differ between the two schedules, AZD1222 recipients who got a second dose at roughly 4 weeks were pooled with those who got a second dose at roughly 12 weeks. A total of 230 to 250 trial participants underwent TCR sequencing, of whom nearly 210 had received two doses of AZD1222 and about 25 had received two doses of the MenACWY control vaccine. Trial participants were enrolled by age into 18-55, 56-69 and 70-plus year subgroups, with roughly 160, 29 and 62 TCR-sequenced participants respectively.

The time point label, read with the paper, signifies: baseline before first vaccination. Vaccinee samples were obtained from the UK trials COV001 and COV002, which included a single-blind randomized controlled phase 2/3 trial of AZD1222 (ChAdOx1 nCoV-19) in healthy adults. For TCRbeta chain sequencing, PBMC samples were collected from trial participants at day 0 and at day 28 after the second dose. Concerning this clone: The antigen it recognizes is unknown. The record has no base qualities; no much larger clone is one base away.

Sequences SGHNT (CDR1) and YYREEE (CDR2) are obtained from the germline V gene (reference sequence). Cut back by 1 base and 0 bases, the V and J ends lie 10 bases apart. Measured from the cysteine to the phenylalanine, the CDR3 is 16 residues long. Kept here is only the CDR3 DNA, which spans 48 bases and is read in frame from base 1. The CDR3 regions of human TCRbeta chains were analyzed by immunosequencing. On the authors' methods: TCRs in the repertoires were compared against a reference library of SARS-CoV-2-specific TCRs that had been generated with the MIRA antigen-specificity platform. Breadth meant the fraction of unique TCRs that were SARS-CoV-2-associated, whereas depth meant the fraction of total T cells that were SARS-CoV-2-associated. Using the MIRA data, every spike-specific TCR was mapped to the spike region that the TCR reacted to and assigned to either a CD4 or a CD8 class. Log10-transformed breadth and depth values were compared by one-way ANOVA with Sidak's multiple comparisons tests. This is the immuneACCESS table as TCRdb keeps it, with only in-frame sequences that have V and J called. A part of the clones is gone; compared with another copy, unresolved V genes explain less than half, and the rest is unexplained. V, J and clone size are those of that table, while D and trimming were read from the DNA. The sample table holds 150,000 to 200,000 clones, of which 70% to 90% were seen once. Under 7.5% of the sample is held by the ten biggest clonotypes.

What the study reported, not specific to this receptor: The 56-69-year group was small, and its depth increase did not reach significance, likely because of low power. A significant rise in spike-specific TCR breadth and depth was observed after two AZD1222 doses relative to day 0 and relative to MenACWY recipients. Conclusions about previously exposed vaccinees were limited because only a handful of AZD1222 recipients were SARS-CoV-2 seropositive at baseline. The vaccine-associated CD4 TCRs covered the entire spike protein, and the dominant responses fell in regions 160-218 and 743-854. Reportedly, close to half of the unique spike-specific TCRs recognized epitopes lying outside the regions that are mutated in the B.1.351 and B.1.1.7 variants. No day 14 peak-response samples were available, so repertoires were characterized only after the peak T cell response. Participants were mostly white British and included more females than males, and it was suggested by the authors that clonal diversity may have been underestimated.

The source of this sequence is an adult in good health. The sequenced sample was peripheral blood, obtained on day 0 of AZD1222 vaccination. Rearrangement joined TRBV5-4 to TRBJ2-2; the D gene could be either TRBD1 or TRBD2, each agreeing at 5 bases. The CDR3 region reads CASSLPRGTNTGELFF. The sequenced DNA: TGTGCCAGCAGCTTGCCGAGGGGCACGAACACCGGGGAGCTGTTTTTT. Outside the CDR3, residues come from the reference TRBV5-4 and TRBJ2-2 proteins, so the full variable domain is: ETGVTQSPTHLIKTRGQQVTLRCSSQSGHNTVSWYQQALGQGPQFIFQYYREEENGRGNFPPRFSGLQFPNYSSELNVNALELDDSALYLCASSLPRGTNTGELFFGEGSRLTVL.